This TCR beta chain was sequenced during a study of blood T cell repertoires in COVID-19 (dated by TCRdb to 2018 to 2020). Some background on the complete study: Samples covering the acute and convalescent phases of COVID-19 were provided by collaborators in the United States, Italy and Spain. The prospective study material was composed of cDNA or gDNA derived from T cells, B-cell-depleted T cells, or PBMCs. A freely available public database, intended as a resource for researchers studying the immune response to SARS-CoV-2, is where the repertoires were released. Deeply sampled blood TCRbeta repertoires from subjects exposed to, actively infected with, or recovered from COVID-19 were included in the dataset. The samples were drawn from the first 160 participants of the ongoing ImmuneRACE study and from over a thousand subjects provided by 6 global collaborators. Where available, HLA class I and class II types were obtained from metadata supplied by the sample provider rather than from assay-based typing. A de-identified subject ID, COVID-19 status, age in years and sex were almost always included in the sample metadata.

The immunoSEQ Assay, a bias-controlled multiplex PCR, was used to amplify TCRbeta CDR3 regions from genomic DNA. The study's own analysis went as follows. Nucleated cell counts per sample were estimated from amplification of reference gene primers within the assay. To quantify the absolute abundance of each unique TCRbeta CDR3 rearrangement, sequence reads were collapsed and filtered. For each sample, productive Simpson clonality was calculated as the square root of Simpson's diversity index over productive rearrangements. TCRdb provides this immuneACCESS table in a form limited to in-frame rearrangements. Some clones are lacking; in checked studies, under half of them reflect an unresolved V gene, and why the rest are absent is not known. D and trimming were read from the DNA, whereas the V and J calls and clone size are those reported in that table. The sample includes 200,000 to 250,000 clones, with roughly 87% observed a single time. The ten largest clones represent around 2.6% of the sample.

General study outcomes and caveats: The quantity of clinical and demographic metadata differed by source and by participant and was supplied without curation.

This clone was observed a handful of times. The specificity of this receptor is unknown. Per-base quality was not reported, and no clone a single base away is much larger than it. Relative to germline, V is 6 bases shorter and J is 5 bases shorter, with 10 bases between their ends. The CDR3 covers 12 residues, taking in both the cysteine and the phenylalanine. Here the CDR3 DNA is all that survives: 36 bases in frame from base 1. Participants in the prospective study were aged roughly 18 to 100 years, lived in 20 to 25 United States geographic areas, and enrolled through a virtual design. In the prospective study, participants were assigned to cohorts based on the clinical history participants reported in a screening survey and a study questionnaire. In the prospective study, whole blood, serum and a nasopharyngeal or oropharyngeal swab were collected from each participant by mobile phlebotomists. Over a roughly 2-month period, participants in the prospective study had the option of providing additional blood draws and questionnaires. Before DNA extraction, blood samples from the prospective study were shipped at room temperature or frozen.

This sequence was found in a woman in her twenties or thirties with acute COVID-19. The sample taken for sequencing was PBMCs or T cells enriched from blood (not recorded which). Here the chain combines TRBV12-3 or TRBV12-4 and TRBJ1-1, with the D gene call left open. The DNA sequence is TGTGCCAGCAGCCCCGCCGGGACTGAAGCTTTCTTT. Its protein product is CASSPAGTEAFF.